This T cell receptor beta chain was recovered during a study of cytomegalovirus exposure and HLA in healthy donors. This table comes from immunoSEQ multiplex PCR, and its TCRdb copy is limited to in-frame clones, with some not included. The sample holds 140,000 or so clones; about nine tenths are singletons and the top ten take 0.69%. From the approximately 120-subject validation cohort, which was separate from the approximately 670-subject first cohort, the donors were drawn. Whole-study results and caveats: The investigators catalogued 150 to 200 TCR beta chains as cytomegalovirus-associated. Both high specificity and high sensitivity reportedly marked the classifier's diagnosis of cytomegalovirus status. The CMV antigen specificity of a few CMV-associated chains was confirmed through in vitro analysis.

On this clone: Its cognate antigen is unknown.

The sequencing sample was made of PBMCs. The receptor's source is a man between 18 and 35 years old in good health and CMV-seronegative.

CDR3 in DNA: TGCAGCGTTGAAGAGGGAGGGTTCGGCACTGAAGCTTTCTTT. It is translated as CSVEEGGFGTEAFF. The chain has TRBV29-1 and TRBJ1-1; the D is unclear. V dropped 0 bases and J dropped 4 bases, with 12 bases sitting between them. The CDR3 spans 14 residues. CDR1 SQVTM and CDR2 ANQGSEA come from the germline V gene.